This TCR beta chain was retrieved from a study of glioma-infiltrating T cells. TCR alpha and beta CDR3 regions were amplified from RNA using iRepertoire nested multiplex PCR. In TCRdb, the multiplex PCR reads were re-called with MiXCR into one record per CDR3 protein. Of about 180,000 distinct CDR3 sequences in the sample, approximately 40% were seen once. Remarks on this clonotype: The target antigen is unknown. This may stem from a read error, because a much larger clone lies one nucleotide away.

Regarding the study as a whole: Tissue and blood shared very few CDR3 sequences.

This clonotype was sampled from a human donor with low-grade glioma or glioblastoma, undergoing nonglioma brain surgery, or in good health (not recorded which). Sample: glioma tissue, nonneoplastic brain tissue, or PBMCs (not recorded which).

The CDR3 here is CARTRSDTQYF. Here the CDR3 DNA reads TGTGCCAGAACCCGATCCGATACGCAGTATTTT. The rearrangement links TRBV7-9 to TRBJ2-3; D gene unclear. CDR1 is SEHNR and CDR2 is FQNEAQ in the germline V gene (reference sequence). Trimming cost V 9 bases and J 6 bases, with 10 bases left between them. The CDR3 has 11 residues.